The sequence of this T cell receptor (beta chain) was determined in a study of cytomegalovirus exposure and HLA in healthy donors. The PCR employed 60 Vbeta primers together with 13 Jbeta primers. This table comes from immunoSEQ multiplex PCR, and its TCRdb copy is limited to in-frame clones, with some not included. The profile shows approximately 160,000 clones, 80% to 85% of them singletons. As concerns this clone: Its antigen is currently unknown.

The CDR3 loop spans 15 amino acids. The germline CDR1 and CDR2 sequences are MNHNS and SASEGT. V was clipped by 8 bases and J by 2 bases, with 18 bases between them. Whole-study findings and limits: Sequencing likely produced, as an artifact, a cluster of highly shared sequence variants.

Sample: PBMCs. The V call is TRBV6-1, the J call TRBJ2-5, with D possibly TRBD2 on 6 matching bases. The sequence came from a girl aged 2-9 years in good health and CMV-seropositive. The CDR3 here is CASGGGRRLQETQYF. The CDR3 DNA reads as TGTGCCAGCGGTGGAGGGAGGAGACTTCAAGAGACCCAGTACTTC.